This T cell receptor (beta chain) was sequenced in a study of blood T cell repertoires in COVID-19. Study at large: Samples came from the United States, Italy and Spain, spanning acute and convalescent COVID-19. T cells, B-cell-depleted T cells, or PBMCs supplied cDNA or gDNA.

This clone was recorded once. There are 16 residues in the CDR3. Germline V gene sequence: CDR1 KGHSH, CDR2 LQKENI. Between the trimmed V and J ends, which lost 6 bases and 6 bases, there was a span of 22 bases. In the original workflow: From reference gene primer amplification, estimates of nucleated cell counts were derived. Using immunoSEQ multiplex PCR, the repertoire was profiled, and TCRdb retains in-frame clones only, with some absent. D and trimming come from the DNA, and the V and J calls and clone size come from that table. Of some 250,000 clones listed, over 70% are singletons. The chain links TRBV18 to TRBJ2-3, with D perhaps TRBD2 (5 bases). Sample: peripheral blood. This TCR was recovered from a woman older than 75 with acute or convalescent COVID-19. The CDR3 spells CASSGFTGSVGDTQYF. The CDR3 DNA reads as TGTGCCAGCTCCGGCTTCACGGGGTCCGTGGGGGATACGCAGTATTTT. Variable domain in full (rest from reference TRBV18 and TRBJ2-3): NAGVMQNPRHLVRRRGQEARLRCSPMKGHSHVYWYRQLPEEGLKFMVYLQKENIIDESGMPKERFSAEFPKEGPSILRIQQVVRGDSAAYFCASSGFTGSVGDTQYFGPGTRLTVL.